This is a list of T cell receptor beta chains from one sample in a study of shared clonotypes between healthy human individuals. The assay was immunoSEQ multiplex PCR, and TCRdb's table has in-frame clones only and misses some. The sample lists under 2,500,000 clones, approximately 96% occurring once. The sequencing input was naive CD4+ T cells sorted from blood. All receptors derive from a man between 18 and 35 years old in good health. Each CDR3 is given with its conserved first and last residue. The order of the fields is V gene, clone size, D gene, J gene, CDR3 DNA, CDR3 protein. A D gene is named only where the DNA matches it firmly. The size field is filled for only some rows; it gives once, few, many or a size class.

V: TRBV10-2; size: few; D: .; J: TRBJ2-7; DNA: TGCGCCAGCTTGAAGGACGAGCAGTACTTC; CDR3: CASLKDEQYF
V: TRBV10-3; size: once; D: .; J: TRBJ1-2; DNA: TGTGCCATCAGTGAGTCGAGACAGGAGAGCGTACAGAATGGCTACACCTTC; CDR3: CAISESRQESVQNGYTF
V: TRBV19; size: .; D: .; J: TRBJ2-1; DNA: TGTGCCAGTAGTATGCGGGGTCCCTATTGGAACAATGAGCAGTTCTTC; CDR3: CASSMRGPYWNNEQFF
V: TRBV18; size: .; D: TRBD2; J: TRBJ2-5; DNA: TGTGCCAGCTCACCACGCAGACTAGCGGGGGGGAAAGAGACCCAGTACTTC; CDR3: CASSPRRLAGGKETQYF
V: TRBV6-1; size: .; D: .; J: TRBJ2-3; DNA: TGTGCCAGCACTAGGGGCACAGATACGCAGTATTTT; CDR3: CASTRGTDTQYF
V: TRBV6-1; size: .; D: .; J: TRBJ2-5; DNA: TGTGCCAGCAGTGCCGCCCCCCCCGGGGTTCTTGCAGAGACCCAGTACTTC; CDR3: CASSAAPPGVLAETQYF
V: TRBV9; size: .; D: .; J: TRBJ2-4; DNA: TGTGCCAGCAGCGTAGATGGTGGGAGTCGGAACATTCAGTACTTC; CDR3: CASSVDGGSRNIQYF
V: TRBV14; size: .; D: TRBD1; J: TRBJ1-6; DNA: TGTGCCAGCAGCCCAGGGACAGGGGGCTCTTCACCCCTCCACTTT; CDR3: CASSPGTGGSSPLHF
V: TRBV7-2; size: once; D: TRBD1; J: TRBJ2-2; DNA: TGTGCCAGCAGTTTTACAGGGGGGAGGATCGGGGAGCTGTTTTTT; CDR3: CASSFTGGRIGELFF
V: TRBV9; size: .; D: .; J: TRBJ1-5; DNA: TGTGCCAGCAGCGCAACGCAGGGCGCGTCTCAGCCCCAGCATTTT; CDR3: CASSATQGASQPQHF
V: TRBV5-1; size: .; D: .; J: TRBJ2-1; DNA: TGCGCCAGCAGCTCGCTCGAGGCCTACAATGAGCAGTTCTTC; CDR3: CASSSLEAYNEQFF
V: TRBV5-1; size: .; D: .; J: TRBJ2-7; DNA: TGCGCCAGCAGCTACGGGACCTACGAGCAGTACTTC; CDR3: CASSYGTYEQYF
V: TRBV4-1; size: .; D: .; J: TRBJ2-1; DNA: TGCGCCAGCAGCCAAGAAGTTGGTCCAGCTAGCTCCTACAATGAGCAGTTCTTC; CDR3: CASSQEVGPASSYNEQFF
V: TRBV28; size: .; D: .; J: TRBJ1-3; DNA: TGTGCCAGCAGTTTATATCAGGGTAACCAAAGAAACACCATATATTTT; CDR3: CASSLYQGNQRNTIYF
V: TRBV10-3; size: .; D: .; J: TRBJ1-4; DNA: TGTGCCACTACCCCAGGTTTGGATGAAAAACTGTTTTTT; CDR3: CATTPGLDEKLFF
V: TRBV28; size: .; D: TRBD2; J: TRBJ2-5; DNA: TGTGCCAGCAGCCCTAGCGGGGGGGAGACCCAGTACTTC; CDR3: CASSPSGGETQYF
V: TRBV6-5; size: .; D: .; J: TRBJ2-3; DNA: TGTGCCAGCACCCGTGGAGGTAGCGGATCAGATACGCAGTATTTT; CDR3: CASTRGGSGSDTQYF
V: TRBV2; size: few; D: .; J: TRBJ2-2; DNA: TGTGCCAGCAGTGATGGGGGCACCGGGGAGCTGTTTTTT; CDR3: CASSDGGTGELFF
V: TRBV15; size: .; D: TRBD2; J: TRBJ2-5; DNA: TGTGCCACCAGTACTAGCGGGGAGAGCCAAGAGACCCAGTACTTC; CDR3: CATSTSGESQETQYF
V: TRBV5-5; size: .; D: .; J: TRBJ2-5; DNA: TGTGCCAGCAGCTTGGCCGGGGGACCACAAGAGACCCAGTACTTC; CDR3: CASSLAGGPQETQYF
V: TRBV5-1; size: .; D: TRBD2; J: TRBJ2-7; DNA: TGCGCCAGCAGCTGGGAGGGAAGCGAGCAGTACTTC; CDR3: CASSWEGSEQYF
V: TRBV10-3; size: .; D: TRBD1; J: TRBJ2-2; DNA: TGTGCCACAACGGGACAGCCAAACACCGGGGAGCTGTTTTTT; CDR3: CATTGQPNTGELFF
V: TRBV6-5; size: .; D: TRBD2; J: TRBJ2-7; DNA: TGTGCCAGCAGTCGCGGACTAGACAGCTACGAGCAGTACTTC; CDR3: CASSRGLDSYEQYF
V: TRBV5-8; size: .; D: TRBD1; J: TRBJ2-7; DNA: TGTGCCAGCAGTGACAGGGGCCCCCGTCTCGAGCAGTACTTC; CDR3: CASSDRGPRLEQYF
V: TRBV5-1; size: .; D: .; J: TRBJ1-2; DNA: TGCGCCAGCAGCTCATCAGGGGCATCTGGCTACACCTTC; CDR3: CASSSSGASGYTF
V: TRBV6-1; size: .; D: TRBD1; J: TRBJ1-3; DNA: TGTGCCAGCAGTGTCGCAGGGGGCGCGGGAAACACCATATATTTT; CDR3: CASSVAGGAGNTIYF
V: TRBV6-1; size: .; D: TRBD1; J: TRBJ2-7; DNA: TGTGCCAGCAGTGAAGCTCCGGGACAGGAGTACGAGCAGTACTTC; CDR3: CASSEAPGQEYEQYF
V: TRBV28; size: .; D: .; J: TRBJ2-5; DNA: TGTGCCAGCAGTCCTCTAGTAGGGACCCAGTACTTC; CDR3: CASSPLVGTQYF
V: TRBV19; size: .; D: .; J: TRBJ1-5; DNA: TGTGCCAGTAACCCGACGTGGCCCCGGGGGCAGCCCCAGCATTTT; CDR3: CASNPTWPRGQPQHF
V: TRBV5-4; size: .; D: .; J: TRBJ2-1; DNA: TGTGCCAGCAGCTTGGGAGGTTTGGGAAATGAGCAGTTCTTC; CDR3: CASSLGGLGNEQFF
V: TRBV29-1; size: .; D: TRBD2; J: TRBJ2-3; DNA: TGCAGCGCCGATAGCGGGAGGGCTTCGACAGATACGCAGTATTTT; CDR3: CSADSGRASTDTQYF
V: TRBV5-1; size: .; D: TRBD2; J: TRBJ2-3; DNA: TGCGCCAGCAGGGCTTCCGGGACTAGCGGGAGAGATACGCAGTATTTT; CDR3: CASRASGTSGRDTQYF
V: TRBV11-2; size: .; D: TRBD2; J: TRBJ2-7; DNA: TGTGCCAGCAGCTCCCGGGCGGCTAGCGGGAAATACGAGCAGTACTTC; CDR3: CASSSRAASGKYEQYF
V: TRBV5-6; size: .; D: TRBD1; J: TRBJ2-5; DNA: TGTGCCAGCAGCTTGGAGACAGGGGCCCAAGAGACCCAGTACTTC; CDR3: CASSLETGAQETQYF
V: TRBV29-1; size: .; D: .; J: TRBJ2-5; DNA: TGCAGCGTTGACCAGGGGGGCCGAGAGACCCAGTACTTC; CDR3: CSVDQGGRETQYF
V: TRBV19; size: .; D: TRBD1; J: TRBJ1-4; DNA: TGTGCCAGTAGTAAACGAGGGACAGACTTTAATGAAAAACTGTTTTTT; CDR3: CASSKRGTDFNEKLFF